Each of the 14 T cell receptor beta chains below was sequenced from the same sample in a study of blood T cell repertoires in COVID-19. Sequenced by immunoSEQ multiplex PCR; TCRdb stores in-frame clones only, minus some. The data contain some 300,000 clones, just under 90% of them singletons. The sequencing input was PBMCs or T cells enriched from blood (not recorded which). These receptors all stem from a woman aged 25 to 39 who had recovered from COVID-19.

CDR3 in DNA: TGTGCCAGCAGCCCAACAGGGGTCGAGCAGTACTTC. It codes for CASSPTGVEQYF. The chain has TRBV27 and TRBJ2-7; TRBD1 aligns across 7 bases. The J segment lost 6 bases and the V segment lost 6 bases, leaving 5 bases of the junction unmatched. CDR1 and CDR2 from the germline V gene are MNHEY and SMNVEV (reference sequence). The CDR3 length is 12 residues.

The genes are TRBV18 and TRBJ2-1; D may be TRBD2 (5 bases). Germline V gene data show CDR1 as KGHSH and CDR2 as LQKENI. The CDR3 is 12 amino acids. V was clipped by 3 bases and J by 13 bases, with 13 bases between them. CDR3 nucleotides: TGTGCCAGCTCACCCGGACTCATGGTTCAGTTCTTC. As protein: CASSPGLMVQFF. Complete variable domain (other parts from reference TRBV18 and TRBJ2-1): NAGVMQNPRHLVRRRGQEARLRCSPMKGHSHVYWYRQLPEEGLKFMVYLQKENIIDESGMPKERFSAEFPKEGPSILRIQQVVRGDSAAYFCASSPGLMVQFFGPGTRLTVL.

About this clone itself: Relative to the germline gene, one junction end is altered; a read error may explain this. V is TRBV7-3 and J is TRBJ2-5; tentative D call: TRBD1 (6 bases). The germline CDR1 and CDR2 sequences are SGHTA and FQGTGA. The CDR3 consists of 14 residues. The CDR3 sequence is CASSQGPPQETQYF. CDR3 coding DNA: TGTGCCAGCAGCCAGGGGCCTCCTCAAGAAACCCAGTACTTC. Complete variable domain (other parts from reference TRBV7-3 and TRBJ2-5): GAGVSQTPSNKVTEKGKYVELRCDPISGHTALYWYRQSLGQGPEFLIYFQGTGAADDSGLPNDRFFAVRPEGSVSTLKIQRTERGDSAVYLCASSQGPPQETQYFGPGTRLLVL.

The chain recombines TRBV7-3 with TRBJ2-2, with 9 bases identical to TRBD2. The CDR3 is 19 amino acids. With V trimmed by 2 bases and J by 4 bases, 14 bases remained unmatched. Germline V gene sequence: CDR1 SGHTA, CDR2 FQGTGA. CDR3 DNA: TGTGCCAGCAGCTTACATGGCGTGCGGGAGGGCCGGGGCACCGGGGAGCTGTTTTTT. It translates to CASSLHGVREGRGTGELFF.

The rearrangement joins TRBV18 to TRBJ2-2; possible D gene TRBD1, 6 bases. Trimming cost V 5 bases and J 4 bases, with 23 bases left between them. CDR1 and CDR2 (germline): KGHSH, LQKENI. The CDR3 loop spans 18 amino acids. The CDR3 reads CASSTIAFQRGITGELFF. For the CDR3, the DNA is TGTGCCAGCTCAACAATCGCCTTTCAAAGGGGGATCACCGGGGAGCTGTTTTTT.

The genes are TRBV15 and TRBJ1-2; D is uncertain. V was clipped by 1 base and J by 0 bases, with 12 bases between them. CDR3 length: 16 amino acids. CDR1 and CDR2 from the germline V gene are LNHNV and YYDKDF (reference sequence). CDR3: CATSRGSTPTNYGYTF. The CDR3, as DNA: TGTGCCACCAGCAGAGGATCCACTCCTACTAACTATGGCTACACCTTC.

The chain couples TRBV15 to TRBJ1-1; D not resolved. V was trimmed by 0 bases and J by 9 bases, leaving 8 bases between them. Germline V lookup: CDR1 LNHNV, CDR2 YYDKDF (reference sequence). The CDR3 has 12 amino acids. CDR3 DNA: TGTGCCACCAGCAGAGATCGAGAGAAAGCTTTCTTT. This encodes CATSRDREKAFF.

This clone has only a few counts. The V and J genes are TRBV19 and TRBJ2-1; 11 positions match TRBD2. The CDR3 is 15 residues long. The V gene's germline CDR1 is LNHDA and CDR2 SQIVND (reference sequence). Trimming removed 6 bases from V and 4 bases from J; junction bases left unmatched: 5. The CDR3 sequence: CASSEGLAEYNEQFF. The CDR3, as DNA: TGTGCCAGTAGCGAGGGACTAGCGGAGTACAATGAGCAGTTCTTC.

The CDR3 coding sequence is TGTGCCAGCAGCTTTTCGACGGGGGGGCTGAATACGCAGTATTTT. This gives the protein CASSFSTGGLNTQYF. The V call is TRBV7-2, the J call TRBJ2-3; the match to TRBD2 covers 8 bases. Germline CDR1 is SGHTA and CDR2 is FQGNSA. V trimming: 3 bases; J trimming: 7 bases; junction bases outside the gene matches: 9. CDR3 length equals 15 residues.

CDR3 loop: CSVEYMPTRGYTF. In DNA form, the CDR3 reads TGCAGCGTTGAATATATGCCTACGAGGGGCTACACCTTC. The genes are TRBV29-1 and TRBJ1-2; D gene ambiguous. In germline, CDR1 is SQVTM, CDR2 ANQGSEA. This CDR3 spans 13 amino acids. Trimming stripped 2 bases from V and 8 bases from J, with 15 bases between.

The rearrangement uses TRBV27 and TRBJ2-7, with 7 bases lining up with TRBD2. With 9 bases clipped from V and 2 bases from J, the junction kept 22 bases outside the gene matches. The length of the CDR3 is 18 residues. From germline, CDR1 is MNHEY and CDR2 SMNVEV (reference sequence). The CDR3 nucleotides are TGTGCCAGTAACCGTGAACCCCCGACCGGGACTACCACCTACGAGCAGTACTTC. It yields the protein CASNREPPTGTTTYEQYF.

This clone has a single count. This CDR3 reads CASSPGGFSYEQYF. The DNA for the CDR3 is TGTGCCAGCAGCCCAGGGGGCTTTTCCTACGAGCAGTACTTC. This rearrangement joins TRBV28 to TRBJ2-7, with TRBD1 matching 8 bases. The J segment lost 1 base and the V segment lost 6 bases, leaving 5 bases of the junction unmatched. CDR3 size: 14 residues. CDR1 and CDR2 (germline): MDHEN, SYDVKM.

The CDR3 here is CASSGGGLAPILNEQYF. For the CDR3, the DNA is TGTGCCAGCAGCGGGGGGGGGCTAGCCCCTATTTTGAACGAGCAGTACTTC. The rearrangement uses TRBV6-2 or TRBV6-3 and TRBJ2-7, with TRBD2 matching 8 bases. Unmatched junction bases numbered 18, after V lost 6 bases and J lost 5 bases. From germline, CDR1 is MNHEY and CDR2 SVGEGT. The CDR3 spans 17 residues.

V and J are TRBV19 and TRBJ1-2; weak D call: TRBD1 (6 bases). Trimming removed 7 bases from V and 0 bases from J, with 33 bases in between. The length of the CDR3 is 21 residues. Germline V gene lookup returns CDR1 LNHDA and CDR2 SQIVND (reference sequence). This CDR3 reads CASNPGIFYARQDLSNYGYTF. DNA of the CDR3: TGTGCCAGTAACCCCGGTATTTTCTACGCCAGACAGGATCTGTCTAACTATGGCTACACCTTC.